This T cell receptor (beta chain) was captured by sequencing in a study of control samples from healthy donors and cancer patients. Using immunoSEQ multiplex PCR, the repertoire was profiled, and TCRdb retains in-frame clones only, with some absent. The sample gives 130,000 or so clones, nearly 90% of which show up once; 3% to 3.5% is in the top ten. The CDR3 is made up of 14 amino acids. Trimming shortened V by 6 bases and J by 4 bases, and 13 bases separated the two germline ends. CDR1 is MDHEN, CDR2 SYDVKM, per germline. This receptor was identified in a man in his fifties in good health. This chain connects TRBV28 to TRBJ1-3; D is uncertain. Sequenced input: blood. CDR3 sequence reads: CASSPGVVGNTIYF. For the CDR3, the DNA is TGTGCCAGCAGCCCGGGAGTAGTGGGAAACACCATATATTTT.